The source of this TCR beta chain is a study of OX40 agonist ivuxolimab in advanced cancers. Study details: Patients received ivuxolimab, an intravenous treatment, every 2 weeks at 0.01 to 10 mg/kg.

Blood specimens came from baseline, cycle 4 day 1, and cycle 7 day 1. Sequenced by immunoSEQ multiplex PCR; TCRdb stores in-frame clones only, minus some. The table has tens of thousands of clones, approximately 84% seen once. About this clone itself: Its matching antigen is unknown.

Study results and limitations: At 0.1 to 3.0 mg/kg and by week 6, clonal expansion occurred in CD4+ and CD8+ blood T cells.

Germline V gene sequence: CDR1 SEHNR, CDR2 FQNEAQ (reference sequence). The CDR3 runs 12 residues. V dropped 5 bases and J dropped 3 bases, with 8 bases sitting between them. This TCR was recovered from an adult with an advanced solid tumor such as melanoma, head and neck, liver or kidney cancer. Sample: CD4+ or CD8+ T cells sorted from blood, taken in a trial of the OX40 agonist ivuxolimab. The rearrangement joins TRBV7-9 to TRBJ2-7; no firm D call. In DNA form, the CDR3 reads TGTGCCAGCAGCCTCGACAACTACGAGCAGTACTTC. Translation: CASSLDNYEQYF. The whole variable domain, remainder taken from reference TRBV7-9 and TRBJ2-7, is DTGVSQNPRHKITKRGQNVTFRCDPISEHNRLYWYRQTLGQGPEFLTYFQNEAQLEKSRLLSDRFSAERPKGSFSTLEIQRTEQGDSAMYLCASSLDNYEQYFGPGTRLTVT.